This T cell receptor beta chain is drawn from a study of blood T cell repertoires in COVID-19. Data came from immunoSEQ multiplex PCR; TCRdb stores just in-frame clones and leaves some out. The sample shows 150,000 to 200,000 clones, about 91% of them seen only once. This clone was seen a single time. Across under 25 US areas, participants ranged in age from roughly 18 to 95 years. Germline lookup yields CDR1 SEHNR and CDR2 FQNEAQ (reference sequence). V trimming: 10 bases; J trimming: 0 bases; junction bases outside the gene matches: 6. This CDR3 is built from 15 residues. The V and J genes are TRBV7-9 and TRBJ2-6; 7 bases match TRBD2. This TCR came from a woman between 18 and 30 years old who had recovered from COVID-19. The sequenced sample consisted of PBMCs or T cells enriched from blood (not recorded which). The CDR3 is CATLWGGSGANVLTF. CDR3 sequence (DNA): TGTGCCACCCTTTGGGGGGGCTCTGGGGCCAACGTCCTGACTTTC.